The present T cell receptor beta chain was sequenced within a study of breast tumors, draining lymph nodes, adjacent tissues. Whole-study findings and limits: The data were judged consistent with most tumor T cells coming from lymph node and expanding in tumor. Tumor repertoires ranked between lymph nodes and nontumor tissue in diversity, with V and J gene preferences. Luminal-like breast cancer showed significantly higher tumor–nontumor repertoire similarity than basal-like. Data only fit, rather than demonstrated, lymph node origin of most tumor T cells.

This clonotype was detected ten times or more. Antigen: not known. The lymph nodes were axillary draining lymph nodes from breast cancer patients. The CDR3 length is 14 residues. Germline CDR1 reads LNHDA; CDR2 reads SQIVND (reference sequence). The V and J ends lost 5 bases and 2 bases, in that order; junction bases with no gene match: 6. TCRdb recomputed calls from the multiplex PCR reads with MiXCR, one row per CDR3 protein. The sample includes some 140,000 distinct CDR3 sequences, under 25% of them seen just once. The sequencing sample was made of axillary lymph node tissue. The chain links TRBV19 to TRBJ2-7, with TRBD2 matching over 7 bases. The sequence came from a female donor with breast cancer. Some clones in this sample may be carry-over from other donors' samples. This chain's CDR3 is CASSWQAGPYEQYF. The CDR3 bases are TGTGCCAGTAGTTGGCAAGCGGGACCCTACGAGCAGTACTTC.